The present T cell receptor (beta chain) was sequenced within a study of T cell repertoires in cytomegalovirus infection. A note on this clonotype: Antigen specificity is unknown.

TCRdb used MiXCR to reprocess the reads, holding one entry per CDR3 protein. Counted here are nearly 700,000 distinct CDR3 sequences, around a third occurring once; the ten biggest clones make up about 18%. V lost 8 bases, J lost 4 bases, and 12 bases lay in between. The CDR3 has 13 amino acids. CDR1 is SNHLY and CDR2 is FYNNEI in the germline V gene. The TCR originated in a human donor in good health (CMV status not recorded). Some clones in this sample may be carry-over from other donors' samples. The V gene is TRBV2, the J gene TRBJ2-1; D remains unclear. The sample in question was cultured PBMCs, obtained from culture after CMV antigen stimulation. CDR3: CASWLTNYNEQFF. For the CDR3, the DNA is TGTGCCAGCTGGCTCACGAATTACAATGAGCAGTTCTTC.